The count of the clone carrying this TCR beta chain is one. As yet, its antigen is unknown. The sample originates from a study of T cell repertoires in cytomegalovirus infection. For the study at large: Based on public TCR beta signatures, there were indications of CMV infection and of a matching HLA type.

Study-wide results and limits: Carriers of CMV plus the relevant HLA were identified by cumulative public TCR beta family frequency. CMV-specific TCR beta clonotypes restricted by HLA-C were the ones dominating the ex vivo response.

Trimming took off 3 bases at V and 3 bases at J, with 5 bases between the two ends. CDR3 length equals 12 residues. Germline V gives CDR1 LNHDA, CDR2 SQIVND (reference sequence). Each CDR3 protein gets one entry after TCRdb re-called the reads with MiXCR. The sample includes 250,000 or so distinct CDR3 sequences, more than 15% of them seen just once. J is TRBJ2-5 and V is TRBV19, with D uncertain. The source of this sequence is a human donor in good health (CMV status not recorded). Some clones in this sample may be carry-over from other donors' samples. Input material: CD8+ T cells from PBMCs. This chain's CDR3 is CASSMGEETQYF. CDR3 coding DNA: TGTGCCAGTAGTATGGGTGAAGAGACCCAGTACTTC.